The source of this TCR beta chain is a study of T cells in localized non-small cell lung cancer. Trimming left V 4 bases short and J 2 bases short, with 15 bases between. CDR3 length equals 16 residues. Germline V lookup: CDR1 SNHLY, CDR2 FYNNEI. Only in-frame clones appear in the TCRdb table, and some are missing; sequencing was by immunoSEQ multiplex PCR. The table has tens of thousands of clones, around 83% seen once. The specimen was PBMCs, collected before any cancer treatment. This clonotype originated in a man between 35 and 75 years old with stage II lung adenocarcinoma. The rearrangement uses TRBV2 and TRBJ1-5; D is uncertain. CDR3 sequence: CASSVLAGGGNQPQHF. The CDR3 DNA sequence: TGTGCCAGCAGTGTTCTAGCCGGCGGGGGCAATCAGCCCCAGCATTTT.